These T cell receptor beta chains were read from a single sample in a study of T cell changes during pregnancy in multiple sclerosis. This table comes from immunoSEQ multiplex PCR, and its TCRdb copy is limited to in-frame clones, with some not included. The data show tens of thousands of clones, around nine tenths seen once. The material sequenced was CD4+ T cells from peripheral blood mononuclear cells, taken in the third trimester of pregnancy. The receptor set was obtained from a female donor with multiple sclerosis, enrolled in a pregnancy study. CDR3s include the opening cysteine and the closing phenylalanine or tryptophan. The order of the fields is D gene, V gene, J gene, clone size, CDR3 DNA, CDR3 protein. D genes are given only for firm matches. The listing skips clone size in some rows; elsewhere it reads once, few, many or a size class.

>NA|TRBV6-1|TRBJ1-6|NA
TGTGCCAGCGCCGGGGGGATGAGAAATTCACCCCTCCACTTT
CASAGGMRNSPLHF
>NA|TRBV28|TRBJ2-1|NA
TGTGCCAGCAGTTTATGGGGGGCTGAGCAGTTCTTC
CASSLWGAEQFF
>NA|TRBV6-1|TRBJ1-2|few
TGTGCCAGCACCAGGAGGGACTATGGCTACACCTTC
CASTRRDYGYTF
>NA|TRBV5-1|TRBJ1-4|NA
TGCGCCAGCAGCTCATCAGGGGTCCGCGAAAAACTGTTTTTT
CASSSSGVREKLFF
>NA|TRBV6-5|TRBJ1-5|NA
TGTGCCAGCAGTTACACCCGAGATCAGCCCCAGCATTTT
CASSYTRDQPQHF
>TRBD1|TRBV19|TRBJ1-2|NA
TGTGCCAGTAGTCTACCTGGGTCGACAGGGAGTTTCTATGGCTACACCTTC
CASSLPGSTGSFYGYTF
>TRBD2|TRBV5-1|TRBJ2-7|NA
TGCGCCAGCGGACCCCAACCGACTAGCGGGGGATCCTACGAGCAGTACTTC
CASGPQPTSGGSYEQYF
>NA|TRBV9|TRBJ1-3|NA
TGTGCCAGCAGCCCCGCGGTCACACAGGGAGAAAACACCATATATTTT
CASSPAVTQGENTIYF
>NA|TRBV11-3|TRBJ2-3|NA
TGTGCCAGCAGGGCCACGGGTTCAGATACGCAGTATTTT
CASRATGSDTQYF
>NA|TRBV18|TRBJ2-7|NA
TGTGCCAGCTCACCTAACCGGGACTTCTACGAGCAGTACTTC
CASSPNRDFYEQYF
>NA|TRBV2|TRBJ1-6|few
TGTGCCAGCAGTCTGGGGGGTGGCCTGAATTCACCCCTCCACTTT
CASSLGGGLNSPLHF
>TRBD1|TRBV7-7|TRBJ2-3|NA
TGTGCTAGCAGCTCGGGGACAGGGGGCTCAGATACGCAGTATTTT
CASSSGTGGSDTQYF
>NA|TRBV6-6|TRBJ1-4|NA
TGTGCCAGCAGCTCCAAGGGGGACAAACTGTTTTTT
CASSSKGDKLFF
>NA|TRBV11-2|TRBJ2-3|once
TGTGCCAGCAGCTTAGATGGGGTGGGACTTAGGCAGTATTTT
CASSLDGVGLRQYF
>NA|TRBV4-1|TRBJ2-7|NA
TGCGCCAGCAGCCAAGATATGGCCAGCGGAAACGAGCAGTACTTC
CASSQDMASGNEQYF
>TRBD1|TRBV18|TRBJ1-5|NA
TGTGCCAGCTCAAGGGACAGTTGGGGTATAGCAAATCAGCCCCAGCATTTT
CASSRDSWGIANQPQHF
>TRBD1|TRBV7-9|TRBJ2-7|NA
TGTGCCAGCAGCTTAGCACAGGGGGATTACGAGCAGTACTTC
CASSLAQGDYEQYF
>NA|TRBV5-1|TRBJ1-2|NA
TGCGCCAGCAGCGCCCTCAGGGATAACTATGGCTACACCTTC
CASSALRDNYGYTF
>NA|TRBV11-2|TRBJ1-3|NA
TGTGCCAGCAGCCAAACAGGGTTAGGTGGAAACACCATATATTTT
CASSQTGLGGNTIYF
>NA|TRBV19|TRBJ2-7|NA
TGTGCCAGTAAGAGCTCCACCAGGGGCGAGCAGTACTTC
CASKSSTRGEQYF
>NA|TRBV2|TRBJ2-5|NA
TGTGCCAGCAGTTCCCAGGGGGGCCAAGAGACCCAGTACTTC
CASSSQGGQETQYF
>NA|TRBV5-6|TRBJ2-7|NA
TGTGCCAGCAGCTATGGGACTTTCTCCTACGAGCAGTACTTC
CASSYGTFSYEQYF
>TRBD1|TRBV7-9|TRBJ1-2|NA
TGTGCCAGCAGCCCACTCGACAGGGAGGGCTACACCTTC
CASSPLDREGYTF
>TRBD1|TRBV23-1|TRBJ1-2|NA
TGCGCCAGCAGTCAATCGGTTCGGACAGGCTATGGCTACACCTTC
CASSQSVRTGYGYTF
>NA|TRBV7-8|TRBJ2-3|NA
TGTGCCAGCAATATCCCAGGAGGGGGCACAGATACGCAGTATTTT
CASNIPGGGTDTQYF
>TRBD1|TRBV5-4|TRBJ1-2|NA
TGTGCCAGCAGCTCGGGACAGGGATATGGCTACACCTTC
CASSSGQGYGYTF
>NA|TRBV27|TRBJ1-6|NA
TGTGCCAGCAGTCCCACTCCCCCGGGTTCACCCCTCCACTTT
CASSPTPPGSPLHF
>TRBD2|TRBV10-3|TRBJ2-2|NA
TGTGCCATCAGCGGGACTAGCGGGTTAAACACCGGGGAGCTGTTTTTT
CAISGTSGLNTGELFF
>NA|TRBV5-8|TRBJ2-3|NA
TGTGCCAGCAGCTTGGGGGCGGGTTACACAGATACGCAGTATTTT
CASSLGAGYTDTQYF
>NA|TRBV30|TRBJ2-1|NA
TGTGCCAGGAGCCCATTAGGTGCGGGGCCCTCCTACAATGAGCAGTTCTTC
CARSPLGAGPSYNEQFF
>NA|TRBV6-1|TRBJ1-6|once
TGTGCCAGCAGGGAGATGAGCTCCTATAATTCACCCCTCCACTTT
CASREMSSYNSPLHF
>NA|TRBV19|TRBJ1-2|NA
TGTGCCAGTAGTATAGATGGCAGGGCGAGGGGCTACACCTTC
CASSIDGRARGYTF
>TRBD1|TRBV6-4|TRBJ1-6|once
TGTGCCAGCAGTGCCTCAGGGGGTTATAATTCACCCCTCCACTTT
CASSASGGYNSPLHF
>NA|TRBV6-1|TRBJ1-2|NA
TGTGCCGGGGCACAAAACCCAATTCAATATGGCTACACCTTC
CAGAQNPIQYGYTF
>NA|TRBV4-1|TRBJ1-6|once
TGCGCCAGCAGCCAAGAAATCGGGAGTGGCTCACCCCTCCACTTT
CASSQEIGSGSPLHF